Listed below are T cell receptor beta chains from one sample, sequenced in a study of vaccination and CD4 T cells after COVID-19. TCRdb called the PCR reads again in MiXCR, with one record for every CDR3 protein. The sample has 20,000 to 30,000 distinct CDR3 sequences, over 60% seen once. No antigen is known for these receptors. Sequenced material: CD4+ T cells from blood, cultured in vitro. The receptors were sampled from a human donor who had recovered from COVID-19. Both conserved end residues are trimmed from each CDR3. Fields, in order: V gene, CDR3 protein.

v_call: TRBV27
cdr3_aa: ASSFDRVNTEAF

v_call: TRBV7-9
cdr3_aa: ASSYSSDTQY

v_call: TRBV27
cdr3_aa: ASSLWDGGPGELF

v_call: TRBV7-8
cdr3_aa: ASSPQRLTQNYGYT

v_call: TRBV20-1
cdr3_aa: SASIPGLAGGVYNEQF

v_call: TRBV27
cdr3_aa: ASRNRVDTQY

v_call: TRBV6-1
cdr3_aa: AASRVRNTGELF

v_call: TRBV7-2
cdr3_aa: ASSLLGGGVETQY

v_call: TRBV28
cdr3_aa: ASGDPRVRQNTEAF

v_call: TRBV24-1
cdr3_aa: ATSEDSNQPQH

v_call: TRBV7-2
cdr3_aa: ASSLAGLSHEQY

v_call: TRBV7-2
cdr3_aa: ASSLSRPGGGGRDTQY

v_call: TRBV27
cdr3_aa: ASSLEGRSYNEQF

v_call: TRBV20-1
cdr3_aa: SARGSRDRPYEQY

v_call: TRBV6-1
cdr3_aa: ASSEAHSGNTIY

v_call: TRBV7-9
cdr3_aa: ASSFFPQGLANYGYT

v_call: TRBV7-2
cdr3_aa: ASSLMASGSYEQY

v_call: TRBV15
cdr3_aa: ATSEQANEQF

v_call: TRBV7-3
cdr3_aa: ASSPGNTGELF

v_call: TRBV7-9
cdr3_aa: ASSWGGGPGETQY

v_call: TRBV20-1
cdr3_aa: SARAPYGRTEKGWTEAF

v_call: TRBV14
cdr3_aa: ASSQERGLAGGLQETQY

v_call: TRBV6-5
cdr3_aa: ASSYRDREFYGYT

v_call: TRBV19
cdr3_aa: ASSIRTSGYNEQF

v_call: TRBV20-1
cdr3_aa: SAGLATGYEQY

v_call: TRBV2
cdr3_aa: ASSATETTEAF

v_call: TRBV20-1
cdr3_aa: SASRQGANTGELF

v_call: TRBV28
cdr3_aa: ASRDRLGNQPQH

v_call: TRBV2
cdr3_aa: ASSEGLRQPDTQY

v_call: TRBV6-1
cdr3_aa: ASSPDGNQPQH

v_call: TRBV7-9
cdr3_aa: ASGRLSGGRRDYGYT

v_call: TRBV19
cdr3_aa: ATRQGNYGYT

v_call: TRBV27
cdr3_aa: ASSLSAGTDTQY

v_call: TRBV19
cdr3_aa: ASTPWGERRTGELF

v_call: TRBV27
cdr3_aa: ASRTTSGRYNEQF

v_call: TRBV27
cdr3_aa: AARAGGPRDTQY

v_call: TRBV27
cdr3_aa: ASSLPPLAGGTGELF

v_call: TRBV24-1
cdr3_aa: ATSAGPYNEQF

v_call: TRBV20-1
cdr3_aa: SATPDRSGYT

v_call: TRBV5-1
cdr3_aa: ASSPGGPPLH

v_call: TRBV12-3/TRBV12-4
cdr3_aa: ASTTPEGQRYSPLH

v_call: TRBV27
cdr3_aa: ASSFLGQGVYIQY

v_call: TRBV7-2
cdr3_aa: AITSGASGRADTQY

v_call: TRBV20-1
cdr3_aa: SASDSGRAAKNIQY

v_call: TRBV20-1
cdr3_aa: SARLAGGYTGELF